This T cell receptor beta chain originates from a study of blood T cell repertoires in COVID-19. As for the study in general: Sample material is recorded as cDNA or gDNA derived from T cells, B-cell-depleted T cells, or PBMCs.

Participant ages covered about 18 to 89 years across 20 to 30 US areas. Germline V lookup: CDR1 SGHTA, CDR2 FQGTGA. J was trimmed by 0 bases and V by 6 bases; bases with no gene match: 17. This CDR3 has 20 residues. Libraries were prepared by immunoSEQ multiplex PCR; TCRdb keeps only in-frame clonotypes and omits some of them. In the table there are about 350,000 clones, approximately 91% of which are singletons. The sample taken for sequencing was PBMCs or T cells enriched from blood (not recorded which). This receptor was obtained from a young woman who had been exposed to COVID-19. The rearrangement joins TRBV7-3 to TRBJ2-4; 10 nucleotides align to TRBD2. CDR3 sequence (DNA): TGTGCCAGCAGTCCCCTGTCGCTAGCGGGAGTCCCCTTAGCCAAAAACATTCAGTACTTC. Its translation: CASSPLSLAGVPLAKNIQYF.